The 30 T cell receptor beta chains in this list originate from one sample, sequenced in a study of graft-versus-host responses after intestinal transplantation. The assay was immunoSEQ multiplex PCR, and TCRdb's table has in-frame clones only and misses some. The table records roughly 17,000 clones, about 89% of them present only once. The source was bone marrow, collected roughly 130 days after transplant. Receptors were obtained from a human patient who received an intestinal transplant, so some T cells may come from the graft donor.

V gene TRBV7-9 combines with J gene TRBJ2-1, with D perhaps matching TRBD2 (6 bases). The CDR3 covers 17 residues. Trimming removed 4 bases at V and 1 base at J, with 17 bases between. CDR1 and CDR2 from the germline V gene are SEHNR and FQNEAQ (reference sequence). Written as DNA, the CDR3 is TGTGCCAGCAGCTCCCAGAGGACTACGAATTCCTACAATGAGCAGTTCTTC. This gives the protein CASSSQRTTNSYNEQFF.

CDR3 in DNA: TGCGCCAGCAGCCCGGACCGGGTGTCGGATGAAAAACTGTTTTTT. Translation gives CASSPDRVSDEKLFF. The rearrangement links TRBV5-1 to TRBJ1-4, with D unresolved. The CDR3 is made up of 15 amino acids. Deletions cut 4 bases from V and 6 bases from J, with 16 bases between. Germline-derived CDR1 and CDR2 are SGHRS and YFSETQ.

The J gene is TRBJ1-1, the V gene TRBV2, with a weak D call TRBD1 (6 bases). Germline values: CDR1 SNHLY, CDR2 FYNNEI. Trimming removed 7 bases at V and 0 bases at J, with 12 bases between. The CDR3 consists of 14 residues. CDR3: CASIVGTMNTEAFF. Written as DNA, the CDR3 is TGTGCCAGCATTGTAGGGACAATGAACACTGAAGCTTTCTTT.

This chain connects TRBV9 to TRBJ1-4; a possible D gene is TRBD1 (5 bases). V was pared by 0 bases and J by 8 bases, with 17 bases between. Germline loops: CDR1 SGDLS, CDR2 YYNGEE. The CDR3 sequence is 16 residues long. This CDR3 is CASSVEGTISSEKLFF. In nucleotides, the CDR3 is TGTGCCAGCAGCGTAGAAGGGACTATCTCTAGCGAAAAACTGTTTTTT.

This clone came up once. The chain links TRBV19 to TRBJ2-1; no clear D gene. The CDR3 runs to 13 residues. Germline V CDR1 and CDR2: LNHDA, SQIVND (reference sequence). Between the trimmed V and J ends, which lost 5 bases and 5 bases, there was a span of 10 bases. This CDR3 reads CASSRVENNEQFF. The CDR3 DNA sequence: TGTGCCAGTAGTCGAGTTGAGAACAATGAGCAGTTCTTC.

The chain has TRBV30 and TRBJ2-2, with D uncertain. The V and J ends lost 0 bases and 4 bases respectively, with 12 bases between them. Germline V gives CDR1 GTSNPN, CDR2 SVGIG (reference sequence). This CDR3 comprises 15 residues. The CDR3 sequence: CAWSVPVVLTGELFF. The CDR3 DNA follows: TGTGCCTGGAGTGTACCGGTCGTTCTCACCGGGGAGCTGTTTTTT. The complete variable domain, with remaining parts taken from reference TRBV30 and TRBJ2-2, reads SQTIHQWPATLVQPVGSPLSLECTVEGTSNPNLYWYRQAAGRGLQLLFYSVGIGQISSEVPQNLSASRPQDRQFILSSKKLLLSDSGFYLCAWSVPVVLTGELFFGEGSRLTVL.

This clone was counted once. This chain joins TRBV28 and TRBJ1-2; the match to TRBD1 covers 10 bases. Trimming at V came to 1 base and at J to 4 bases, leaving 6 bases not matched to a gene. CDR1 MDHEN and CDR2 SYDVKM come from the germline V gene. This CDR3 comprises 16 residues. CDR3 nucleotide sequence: TGTGCCAGCAGTTTATTGACAGGGGGCGCGAGCTATGGCTACACCTTC. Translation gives CASSLLTGGASYGYTF.

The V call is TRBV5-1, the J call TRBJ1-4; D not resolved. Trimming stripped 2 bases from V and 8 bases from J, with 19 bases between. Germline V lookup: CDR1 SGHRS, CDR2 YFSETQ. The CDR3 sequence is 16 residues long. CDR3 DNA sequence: TGCGCCAGCAGCTTAGAAATCGGCCTCGAAGGCGAAAAACTGTTTTTT. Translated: CASSLEIGLEGEKLFF.

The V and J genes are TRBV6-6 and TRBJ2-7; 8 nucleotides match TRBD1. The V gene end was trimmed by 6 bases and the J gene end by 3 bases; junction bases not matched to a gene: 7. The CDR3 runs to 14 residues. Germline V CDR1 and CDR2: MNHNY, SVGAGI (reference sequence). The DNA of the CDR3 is TGTGCCAGCAGCCCAGGACAGGGCAACTACGAGCAGTACTTC. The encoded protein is CASSPGQGNYEQYF.

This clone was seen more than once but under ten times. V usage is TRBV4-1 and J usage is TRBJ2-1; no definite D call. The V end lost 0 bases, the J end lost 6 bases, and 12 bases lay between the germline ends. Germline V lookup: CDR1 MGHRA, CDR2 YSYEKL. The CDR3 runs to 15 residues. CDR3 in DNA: TGCGCCAGCAGCCAAGAGTCATTCTTGGGCAATGAGCAGTTCTTC. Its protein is CASSQESFLGNEQFF.

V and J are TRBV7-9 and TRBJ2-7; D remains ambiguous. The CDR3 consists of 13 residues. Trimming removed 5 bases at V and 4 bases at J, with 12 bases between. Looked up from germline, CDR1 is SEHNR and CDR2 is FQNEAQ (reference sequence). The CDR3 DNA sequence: TGTGCCAGCAGCCCCGCCCTACTTTACGAGCAGTACTTC. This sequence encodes CASSPALLYEQYF.

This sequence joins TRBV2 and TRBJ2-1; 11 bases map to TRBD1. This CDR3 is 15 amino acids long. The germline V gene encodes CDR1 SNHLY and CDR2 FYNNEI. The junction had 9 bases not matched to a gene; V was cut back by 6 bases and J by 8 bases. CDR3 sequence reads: CASSDPGQGGDEQFF. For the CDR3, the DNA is TGTGCCAGCAGCGACCCGGGACAGGGGGGGGATGAGCAGTTCTTC.

The CDR3 sequence: CASSQATSGSYEQYF. As DNA, the CDR3 is TGCGCCAGCAGCCAAGCTACTAGCGGGAGCTACGAGCAGTACTTC. This sequence joins TRBV4-1 and TRBJ2-7; 11 bases fit TRBD2. Germline trimming cut 1 base from V and 3 bases from J; bases unmatched to any gene: 2. Germline V gives CDR1 MGHRA, CDR2 YSYEKL. The CDR3 has 15 amino acids.

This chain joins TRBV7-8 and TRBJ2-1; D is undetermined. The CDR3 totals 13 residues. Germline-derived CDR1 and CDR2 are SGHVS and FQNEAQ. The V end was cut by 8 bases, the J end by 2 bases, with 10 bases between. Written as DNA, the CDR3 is TGTGCCAGCTGCCCAGGAACCTACAATGAGCAGTTCTTC. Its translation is CASCPGTYNEQFF. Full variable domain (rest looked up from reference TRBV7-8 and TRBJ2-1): GAGVSQSPRYKVAKRGQDVALRCDPISGHVSLFWYQQALGQGPEFLTYFQNEAQLDKSGLPSDRFFAERPEGSVSTLKIQRTQQEDSAVYLCASCPGTYNEQFFGPGTRLTVL.

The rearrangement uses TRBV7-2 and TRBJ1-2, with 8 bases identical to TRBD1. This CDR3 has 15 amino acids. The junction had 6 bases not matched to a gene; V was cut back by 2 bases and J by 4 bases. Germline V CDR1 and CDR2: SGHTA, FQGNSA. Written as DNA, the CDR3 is TGTGCCAGCAGCTTACAACAGGGGGAGGCCTATGGCTACACCTTC. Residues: CASSLQQGEAYGYTF. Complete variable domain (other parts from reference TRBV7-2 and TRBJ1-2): GAGVSQSPSNKVTEKGKDVELRCDPISGHTALYWYRQSLGQGLEFLIYFQGNSAPDKSGLPSDRFSAERTGGSVSTLTIQRTQQEDSAVYLCASSLQQGEAYGYTFGSGTRLTVV.

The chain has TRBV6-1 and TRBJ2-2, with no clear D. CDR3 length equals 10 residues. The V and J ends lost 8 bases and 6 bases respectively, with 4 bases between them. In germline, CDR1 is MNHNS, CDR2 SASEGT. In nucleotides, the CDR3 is TGTGCCAGCGGCTCCGGGGAGCTGTTTTTT. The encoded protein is CASGSGELFF.

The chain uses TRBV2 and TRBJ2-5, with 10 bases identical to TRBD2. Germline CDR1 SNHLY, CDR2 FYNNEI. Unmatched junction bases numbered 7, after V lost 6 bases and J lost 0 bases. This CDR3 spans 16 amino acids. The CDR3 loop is CASRSVLAGYQETQYF. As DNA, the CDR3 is TGTGCCAGCAGATCAGTACTAGCGGGATACCAAGAGACCCAGTACTTC.

CDR3 sequence (DNA): TGTGCCAGCAGTTTCCGACAGGGCCCCCTTCAGCCCCAGCATTTT. Translating it yields CASSFRQGPLQPQHF. This chain connects TRBV27 to TRBJ1-5, with TRBD1 matching 7 bases. V shed 3 bases, J shed 6 bases, and the junction held 8 bases outside the gene matches. The CDR3 has 15 residues. CDR1 MNHEY and CDR2 SMNVEV come from the germline V gene (reference sequence).

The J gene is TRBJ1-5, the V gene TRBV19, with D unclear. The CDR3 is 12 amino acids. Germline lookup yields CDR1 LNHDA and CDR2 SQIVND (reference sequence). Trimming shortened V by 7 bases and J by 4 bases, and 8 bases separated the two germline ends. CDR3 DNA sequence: TGTGCCAGTACCGCGGTAAATCAGCCCCAGCATTTT. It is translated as CASTAVNQPQHF.

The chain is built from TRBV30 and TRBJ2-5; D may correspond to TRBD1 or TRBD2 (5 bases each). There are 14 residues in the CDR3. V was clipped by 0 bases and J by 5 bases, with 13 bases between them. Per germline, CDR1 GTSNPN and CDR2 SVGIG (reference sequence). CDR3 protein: CAWSVDRGKETQYF. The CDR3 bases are TGTGCCTGGAGTGTAGACAGAGGGAAGGAGACCCAGTACTTC.

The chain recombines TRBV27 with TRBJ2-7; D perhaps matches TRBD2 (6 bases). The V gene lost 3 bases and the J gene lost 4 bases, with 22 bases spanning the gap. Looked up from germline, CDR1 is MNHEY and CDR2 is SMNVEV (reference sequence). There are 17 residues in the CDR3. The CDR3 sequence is CASSLLAGYAAKYEQYF. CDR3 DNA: TGTGCCAGCAGTTTGTTGGCGGGATATGCCGCGAAGTACGAGCAGTACTTC.

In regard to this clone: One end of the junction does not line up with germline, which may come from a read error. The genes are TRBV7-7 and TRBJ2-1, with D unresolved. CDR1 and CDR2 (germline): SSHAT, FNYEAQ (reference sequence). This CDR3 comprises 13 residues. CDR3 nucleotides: TGTGCTAGCAGCTTAGGGCCGTTAAATGAGCAGTTCTTC. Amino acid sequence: CASSLGPLNEQFF.

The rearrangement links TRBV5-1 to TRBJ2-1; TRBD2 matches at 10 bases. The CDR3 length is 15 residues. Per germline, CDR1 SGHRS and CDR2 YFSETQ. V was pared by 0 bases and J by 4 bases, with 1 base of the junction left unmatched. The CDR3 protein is CASSLASGRYNEQFF. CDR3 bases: TGCGCCAGCAGCTTGGCTAGCGGGAGATACAATGAGCAGTTCTTC.

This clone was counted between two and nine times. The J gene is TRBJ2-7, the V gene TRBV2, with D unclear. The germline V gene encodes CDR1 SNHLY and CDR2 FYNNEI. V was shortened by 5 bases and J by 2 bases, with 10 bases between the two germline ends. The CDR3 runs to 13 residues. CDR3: CASSSQAAYEQYF. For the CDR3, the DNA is TGTGCCAGCAGTTCCCAGGCCGCCTACGAGCAGTACTTC. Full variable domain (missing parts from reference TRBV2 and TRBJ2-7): EPEVTQTPSHQVTQMGQEVILRCVPISNHLYFYWYRQILGQKVEFLVSFYNNEISEKSEIFDDQFSVERPDGSNFTLKIRSTKLEDSAMYFCASSSQAAYEQYFGPGTRLTVT.

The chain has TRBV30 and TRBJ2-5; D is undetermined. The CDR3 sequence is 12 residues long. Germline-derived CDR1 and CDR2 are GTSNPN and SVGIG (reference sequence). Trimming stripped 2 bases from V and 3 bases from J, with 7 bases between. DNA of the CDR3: TGTGCCTGGAGTTTTGGGGAAGAGACCCAGTACTTC. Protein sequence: CAWSFGEETQYF.

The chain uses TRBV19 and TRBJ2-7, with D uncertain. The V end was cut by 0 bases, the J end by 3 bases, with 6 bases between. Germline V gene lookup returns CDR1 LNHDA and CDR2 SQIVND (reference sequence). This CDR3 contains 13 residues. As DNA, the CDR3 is TGTGCCAGTAGTATAGATTGGGGCTACGAGCAGTACTTC. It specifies CASSIDWGYEQYF.

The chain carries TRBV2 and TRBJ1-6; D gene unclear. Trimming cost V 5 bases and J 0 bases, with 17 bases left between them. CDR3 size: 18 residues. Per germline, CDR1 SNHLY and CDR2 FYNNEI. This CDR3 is CASSRYLGSSSYNSPLHF. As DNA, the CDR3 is TGTGCCAGCAGTCGTTACTTGGGGTCAAGCTCCTATAATTCACCCCTCCACTTT.

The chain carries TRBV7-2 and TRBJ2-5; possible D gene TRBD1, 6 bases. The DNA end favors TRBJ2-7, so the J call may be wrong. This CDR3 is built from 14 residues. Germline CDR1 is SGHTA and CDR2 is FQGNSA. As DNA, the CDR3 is TGTGCCAGCAGGTACGGGACAACGAACTACGAGCAGTACTTC. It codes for CASRYGTTNYEQYF.

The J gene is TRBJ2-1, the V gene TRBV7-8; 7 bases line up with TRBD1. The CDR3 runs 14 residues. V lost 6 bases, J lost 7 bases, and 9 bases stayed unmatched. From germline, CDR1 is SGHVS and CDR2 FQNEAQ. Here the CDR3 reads CASRRTGLTNEQFF. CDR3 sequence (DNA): TGTGCCAGCAGACGGACAGGTCTGACGAATGAGCAGTTCTTC.

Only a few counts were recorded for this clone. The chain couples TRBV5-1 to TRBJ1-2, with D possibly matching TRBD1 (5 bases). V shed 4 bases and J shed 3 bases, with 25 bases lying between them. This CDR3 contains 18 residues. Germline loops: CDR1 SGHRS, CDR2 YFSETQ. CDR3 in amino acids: CASSAPGTGGGSDYGYTF. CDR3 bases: TGCGCCAGCAGCGCTCCCGGGACCGGGGGGGGATCGGACTATGGCTACACCTTC.